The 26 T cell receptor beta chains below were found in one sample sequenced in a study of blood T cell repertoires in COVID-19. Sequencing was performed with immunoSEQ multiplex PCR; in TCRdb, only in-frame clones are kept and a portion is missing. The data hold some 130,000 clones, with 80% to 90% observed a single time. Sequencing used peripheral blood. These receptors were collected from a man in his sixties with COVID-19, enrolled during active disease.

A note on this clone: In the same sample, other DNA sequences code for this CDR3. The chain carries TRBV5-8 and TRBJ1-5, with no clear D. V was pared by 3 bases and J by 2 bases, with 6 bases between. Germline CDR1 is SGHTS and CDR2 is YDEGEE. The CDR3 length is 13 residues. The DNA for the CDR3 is TGTGCCAGCAGCTCAACTGGCAATCAGCCCCAGCATTTT. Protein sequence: CASSSTGNQPQHF.

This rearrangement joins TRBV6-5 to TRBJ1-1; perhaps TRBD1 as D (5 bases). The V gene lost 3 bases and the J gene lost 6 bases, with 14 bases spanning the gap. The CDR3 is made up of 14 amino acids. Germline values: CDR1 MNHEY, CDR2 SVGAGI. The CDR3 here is CASSYFGAGSEAFF. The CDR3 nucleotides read TGTGCCAGCAGTTATTTTGGGGCCGGATCTGAAGCTTTCTTT.

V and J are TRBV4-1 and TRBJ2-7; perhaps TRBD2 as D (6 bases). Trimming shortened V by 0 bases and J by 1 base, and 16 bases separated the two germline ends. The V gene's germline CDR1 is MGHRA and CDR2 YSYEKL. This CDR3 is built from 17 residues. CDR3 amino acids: CASSQDVSGPISYEQYF. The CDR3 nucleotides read TGCGCCAGCAGCCAAGACGTAAGCGGGCCTATATCCTACGAGCAGTACTTC.

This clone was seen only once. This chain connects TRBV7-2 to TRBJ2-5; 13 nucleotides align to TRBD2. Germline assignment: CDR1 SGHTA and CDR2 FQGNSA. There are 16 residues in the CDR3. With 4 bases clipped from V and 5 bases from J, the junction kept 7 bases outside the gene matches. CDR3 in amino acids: CASSSGTSGATETQYF. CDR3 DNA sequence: TGTGCCAGCAGCTCCGGGACTAGCGGGGCTACGGAGACCCAGTACTTC.

In DNA, the CDR3 is TGTGCCAGCAGCTTGCAGGGAGGCACCTACGAGCAGTACTTC. It translates to CASSLQGGTYEQYF. The chain recombines TRBV7-2 with TRBJ2-7; D is possibly TRBD2 (6 bases). CDR1 and CDR2 (germline): SGHTA, FQGNSA. The CDR3 sequence is 14 residues long. Trimming shortened V by 3 bases and J by 2 bases, and 11 bases separated the two germline ends.

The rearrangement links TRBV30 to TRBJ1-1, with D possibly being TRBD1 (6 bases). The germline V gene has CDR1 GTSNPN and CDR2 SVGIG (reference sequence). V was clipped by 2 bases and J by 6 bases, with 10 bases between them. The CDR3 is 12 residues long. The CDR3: CAWSWGQAEAFF. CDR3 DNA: TGTGCCTGGAGTTGGGGGCAAGCTGAAGCTTTCTTT.

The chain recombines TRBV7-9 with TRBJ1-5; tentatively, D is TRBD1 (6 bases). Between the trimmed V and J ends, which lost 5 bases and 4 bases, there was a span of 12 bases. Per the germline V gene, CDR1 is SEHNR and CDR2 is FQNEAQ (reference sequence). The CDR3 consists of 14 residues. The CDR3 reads CASSPPGQNQPQHF. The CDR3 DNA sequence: TGTGCCAGCAGCCCGCCGGGACAAAATCAGCCCCAGCATTTT.

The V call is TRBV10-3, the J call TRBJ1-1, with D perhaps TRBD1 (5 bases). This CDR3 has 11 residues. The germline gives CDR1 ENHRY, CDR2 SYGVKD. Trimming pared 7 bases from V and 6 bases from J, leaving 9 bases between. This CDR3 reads CAIKEGAEAFF. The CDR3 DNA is TGTGCCATCAAAGAAGGGGCTGAAGCTTTCTTT.

The CDR3 bases are TGTGCCAGCAGCGTAATGGGCGGGGGAACAGATACGCAGTATTTT. It encodes CASSVMGGGTDTQYF. The genes are TRBV9 and TRBJ2-3; 7 bases are a match to TRBD2. This CDR3 has 15 residues. The V segment lost 1 base and the J segment 3 bases; nucleotides outside the gene matches: 5. Germline-derived CDR1 and CDR2 are SGDLS and YYNGEE.

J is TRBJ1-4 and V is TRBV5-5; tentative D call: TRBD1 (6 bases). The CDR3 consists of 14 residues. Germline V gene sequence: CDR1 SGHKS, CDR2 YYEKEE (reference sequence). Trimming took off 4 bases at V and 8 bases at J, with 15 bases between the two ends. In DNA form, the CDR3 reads TGTGCCAGCAGCCCAGGGGCCAGCCAGGAAAAACTGTTTTTT. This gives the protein CASSPGASQEKLFF.

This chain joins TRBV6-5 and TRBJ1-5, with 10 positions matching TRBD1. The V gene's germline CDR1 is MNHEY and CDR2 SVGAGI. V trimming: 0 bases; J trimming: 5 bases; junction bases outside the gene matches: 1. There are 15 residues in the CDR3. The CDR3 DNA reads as TGTGCCAGCAGTTACTCGGGACAGGGGTATCAGCCCCAGCATTTT. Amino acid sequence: CASSYSGQGYQPQHF.

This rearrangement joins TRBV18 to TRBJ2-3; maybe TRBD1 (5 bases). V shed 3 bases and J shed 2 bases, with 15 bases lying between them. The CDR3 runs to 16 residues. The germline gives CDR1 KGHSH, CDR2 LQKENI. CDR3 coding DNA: TGTGCCAGCTCACCTCGGACAAGTACCCTCACAGATACGCAGTATTTT. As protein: CASSPRTSTLTDTQYF.

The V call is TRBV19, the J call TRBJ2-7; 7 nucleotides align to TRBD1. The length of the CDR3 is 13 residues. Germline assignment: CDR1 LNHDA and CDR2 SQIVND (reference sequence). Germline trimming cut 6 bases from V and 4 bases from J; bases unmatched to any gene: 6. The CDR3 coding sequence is TGTGCCAGTAGGGCGACAGGGTTATACGAGCAGTACTTC. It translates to CASRATGLYEQYF.

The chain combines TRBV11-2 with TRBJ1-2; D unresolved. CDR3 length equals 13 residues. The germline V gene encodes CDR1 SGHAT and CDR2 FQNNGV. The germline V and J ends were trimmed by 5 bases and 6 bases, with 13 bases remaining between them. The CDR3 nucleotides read TGTGCCAGCAGCCCGTTTATCGGAGATGGCTACACCTTC. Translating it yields CASSPFIGDGYTF.

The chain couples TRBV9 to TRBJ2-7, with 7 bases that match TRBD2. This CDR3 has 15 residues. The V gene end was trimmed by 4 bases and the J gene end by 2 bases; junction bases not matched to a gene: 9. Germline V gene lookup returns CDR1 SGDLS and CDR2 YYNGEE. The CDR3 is CASSPSWGGAYEQYF. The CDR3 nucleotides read TGTGCCAGCAGCCCCTCCTGGGGGGGGGCCTACGAGCAGTACTTC.

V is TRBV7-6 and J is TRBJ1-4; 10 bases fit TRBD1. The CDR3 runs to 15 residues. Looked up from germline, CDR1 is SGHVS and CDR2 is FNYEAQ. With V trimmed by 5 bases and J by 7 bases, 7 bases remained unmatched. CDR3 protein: CASSPDRGRIEKLFF. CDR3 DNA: TGTGCCAGCAGCCCCGACAGGGGGCGCATTGAAAAACTGTTTTTT. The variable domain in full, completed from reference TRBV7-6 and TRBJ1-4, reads GAGVSQSPRYKVTKRGQDVALRCDPISGHVSLYWYRQALGQGPEFLTYFNYEAQQDKSGLPNDRFSAERPEGSISTLTIQRTEQRDSAMYRCASSPDRGRIEKLFFGSGTQLSVL.

The CDR3 coding sequence is TGTGCCAGCAGCTTAGCCTTCCGGACAGAGGGGAATTCACCCCTCCACTTT. Translation gives CASSLAFRTEGNSPLHF. The chain employs TRBV7-2 and TRBJ1-6, with D possibly matching TRBD1 (6 bases). Trimming stripped 0 bases from V and 7 bases from J, with 16 bases between. This CDR3 is built from 17 residues. Germline V lookup: CDR1 SGHTA, CDR2 FQGNSA.

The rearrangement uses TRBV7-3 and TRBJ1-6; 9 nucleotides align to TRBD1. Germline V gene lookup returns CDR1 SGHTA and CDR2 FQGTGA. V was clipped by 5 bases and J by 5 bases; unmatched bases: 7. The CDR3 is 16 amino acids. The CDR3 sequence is CASSTYGQGNNSPLHF. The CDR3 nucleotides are TGTGCCAGCAGCACTTACGGACAGGGGAATAATTCACCCCTCCACTTT.

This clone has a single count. The CDR3 sequence: CASSSHIPSTQYF. The CDR3 DNA is TGTGCCAGCAGCTCCCACATCCCCTCTACGCAGTATTTT. The chain has TRBV7-3 and TRBJ2-3; D is unresolved. The length of the CDR3 is 13 residues. The V gene's germline CDR1 is SGHTA and CDR2 FQGTGA. Trimming removed 4 bases at V and 8 bases at J, with 13 bases between.

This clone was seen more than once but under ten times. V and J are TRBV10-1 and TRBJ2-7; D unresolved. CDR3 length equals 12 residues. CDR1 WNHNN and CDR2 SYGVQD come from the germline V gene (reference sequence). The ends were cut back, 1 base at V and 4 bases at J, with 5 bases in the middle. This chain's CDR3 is CASSELSYEQYF. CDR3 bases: TGCGCCAGCAGTGAGTTGAGTTACGAGCAGTACTTC.

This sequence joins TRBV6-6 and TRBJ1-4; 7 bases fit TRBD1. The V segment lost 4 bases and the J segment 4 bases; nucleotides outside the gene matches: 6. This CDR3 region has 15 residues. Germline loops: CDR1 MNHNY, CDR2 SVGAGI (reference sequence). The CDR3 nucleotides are TGTGCCAGCAGTTTCACAGGGGTTAGTAATGAAAAACTGTTTTTT. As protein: CASSFTGVSNEKLFF.

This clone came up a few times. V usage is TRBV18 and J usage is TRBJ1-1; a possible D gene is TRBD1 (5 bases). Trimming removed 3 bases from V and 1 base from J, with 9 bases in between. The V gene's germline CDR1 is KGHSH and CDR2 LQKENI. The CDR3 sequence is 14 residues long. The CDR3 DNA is TGTGCCAGCTCACCGGGGACTCAGAACACTGAAGCTTTCTTT. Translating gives CASSPGTQNTEAFF.

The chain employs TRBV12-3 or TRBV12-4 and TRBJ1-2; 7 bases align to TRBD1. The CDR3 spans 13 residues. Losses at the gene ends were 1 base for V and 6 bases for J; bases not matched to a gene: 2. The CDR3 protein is CASSLEGADGYTF. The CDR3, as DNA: TGTGCCAGCAGTTTAGAGGGGGCGGATGGCTACACCTTC.

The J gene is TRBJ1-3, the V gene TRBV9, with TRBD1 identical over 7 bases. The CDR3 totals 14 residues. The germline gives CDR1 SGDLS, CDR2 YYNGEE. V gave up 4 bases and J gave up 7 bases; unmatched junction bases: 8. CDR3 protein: CASSSGTALNTIYF. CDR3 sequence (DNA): TGTGCCAGCAGCTCTGGGACAGCTTTGAACACCATATATTTT. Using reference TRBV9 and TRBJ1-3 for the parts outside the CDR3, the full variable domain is DSGVTQTPKHLITATGQRVTLRCSPRSGDLSVYWYQQSLDQGLQFLIQYYNGEERAKGNILERFSAQQFPDLHSELNLSSLELGDSALYFCASSSGTALNTIYFGEGSWLTVV.

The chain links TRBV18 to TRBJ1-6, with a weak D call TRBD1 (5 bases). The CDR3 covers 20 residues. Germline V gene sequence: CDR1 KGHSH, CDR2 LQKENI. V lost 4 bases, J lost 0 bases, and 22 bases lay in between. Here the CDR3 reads CASSLKDLRGSSSYNSPLHF. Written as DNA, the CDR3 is TGTGCCAGCTCACTAAAGGATTTAAGGGGTTCCAGCTCCTATAATTCACCCCTCCACTTT.

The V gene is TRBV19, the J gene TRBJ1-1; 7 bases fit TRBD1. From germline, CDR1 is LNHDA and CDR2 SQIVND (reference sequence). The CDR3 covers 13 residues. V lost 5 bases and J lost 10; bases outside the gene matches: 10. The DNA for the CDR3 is TGTGCCAGTAGTGCCAGGACAGGCGGGGTAGCTTTCTTT. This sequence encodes CASSARTGGVAFF.